This T cell receptor beta chain was found in a study of blood T cell repertoires in COVID-19 (dated by TCRdb to 2020 to 2022). Concerning the study at large: Samples from collaborators originated in the United States, Italy and Spain and spanned both the acute and convalescent phases of COVID-19. The material from the prospective study consisted of cDNA or gDNA derived from T cells, B-cell-depleted T cells, or PBMCs. Deeply sampled blood TCRbeta repertoires from subjects exposed to, actively infected with, or recovered from COVID-19 were included in the dataset. The repertoires were released in a freely available public database intended as a resource for research on the immune response to SARS-CoV-2. The samples were drawn from the first 160 participants of the ongoing ImmuneRACE study and from 1,200 or so subjects provided by 6 global collaborators. The sample metadata nearly always contained a de-identified subject ID, COVID-19 status, age in years and sex. Where available, HLA class I and class II types were taken from metadata supplied by the sample provider and were not determined by assay-based typing.

Participants in the prospective study were enrolled through a virtual design, were aged roughly 18 to 100 years, and lived in 20 to 30 United States geographic areas. To assign participants to cohorts, the prospective study relied on clinical history that participants themselves reported in a screening survey and a study questionnaire. Recovered participants in ImmuneRACE Cohort 3 were defined as having two consecutive negative NP/OP PCR tests, clearance from a healthcare professional, or resolution of symptoms. In the prospective study, whole blood, serum and a nasopharyngeal or oropharyngeal swab were collected from each participant by mobile phlebotomists. Additional blood draws and questionnaires over an approximately 2-month period could optionally be provided by prospective study participants. Blood samples from the prospective study were shipped frozen or at room temperature prior to DNA extraction.

The germline V gene sets CDR1 to KGHSH and CDR2 to LQKENI. From the cysteine through the phenylalanine, the CDR3 covers 15 amino acids. Here the CDR3 DNA is all that survives: 45 bases in frame from base 1. A distance of 12 bases separates the germline ends of V and J, which lose 2 bases and 4 bases respectively. What the work shows at the level of the full study, not this receptor alone: How much clinical and demographic metadata was included differed by source and by participant, and the metadata was provided uncurated.

TCRbeta CDR3 regions were amplified from genomic DNA by means of the immunoSEQ Assay, a bias-controlled multiplex PCR. Per the authors' processing: Within the assay, amplification of reference gene primers was used to estimate how many nucleated cells each sample contained. Sequence reads were collapsed and filtered to measure the absolute abundance of every unique TCRbeta CDR3 rearrangement. For each sample, productive Simpson clonality was calculated as the square root of Simpson's diversity index across productive rearrangements. TCRdb provides this immuneACCESS table in a form limited to in-frame rearrangements. Some clones are lacking; in checked studies, under half of them reflect an unresolved V gene, and why the rest are absent is not known. V and J calls and clone size follow that table, whereas D and trimming were derived from the DNA. The sample profile shows 150,000 to 200,000 clones; roughly 87% of them were found once. The ten largest clonotypes hold around 10% of the sample.

This clone was counted a single time. What antigen it recognizes has not been identified. Base qualities are missing; no much larger clone stands one base away. Here the chain combines TRBV18 and TRBJ1-5, and the D gene may be TRBD1, 6 bases matching. The receptor comes from a man in his fifties or sixties who had recovered from COVID-19. Sequenced input: PBMCs or T cells enriched from blood (not recorded which). The nucleotide sequence reads TGTGCCAGCTCACCAAAGGATGGACAGAATCAGCCCCAGCATTTT. Translated, this is CASSPKDGQNQPQHF. Reference TRBV18 and TRBJ1-5 genes cover what lies past the CDR3, so the full variable domain is NAGVMQNPRHLVRRRGQEARLRCSPMKGHSHVYWYRQLPEEGLKFMVYLQKENIIDESGMPKERFSAEFPKEGPSILRIQQVVRGDSAAYFCASSPKDGQNQPQHFGDGTRLSIL.